This TCR beta chain was obtained from a study of T-cell memory formation after mild COVID-19. Study details: Among the donors, TCR clusters were largely specific to each donor. General study findings and limits: CD4/CD8 balance characterized clones contracting day 15 to 85, and CD4+ skew characterized later expanders. The pre-infection memory compartment contained some responding clones, suggesting cross-reactive memory joined.

CDR3 length: 15 amino acids. Germline lookup yields CDR1 SGHRS and CDR2 YFSETQ. Trimming took off 2 bases at V and 0 bases at J, with 11 bases between the two ends. 5'RACE primed at constant segments yielded TCR alpha and TCR beta cDNA libraries bearing sample barcodes and UMIs. MiXCR, applied by TCRdb to the 5' RACE reads, yields one record per CDR3 protein. The profile shows hundreds of thousands of distinct CDR3 sequences, approximately 15% of them singletons. To note about this clonotype: No antigen is known for it.

Sequenced sample: PBMCs or a T cell subset sorted from them (not recorded which). The receptor was isolated from an adult woman who had mild COVID-19 (a few samples of this study predate the infection). Cell type and time point are not known. The chain employs TRBV5-1 and TRBJ1-2; the D is unclear. In DNA form, the CDR3 reads TGCGCCAGCAGCTTTCACAAGCCCCCTAACTATGGCTACACCTTC. Protein product: CASSFHKPPNYGYTF.